Listed below are T cell receptor beta chains from one sample, sequenced in a study of shared clonotypes between healthy human individuals. The assay was immunoSEQ multiplex PCR, and TCRdb's table has in-frame clones only and misses some. Of over a million clones in the sample, 75% were seen once. Sequenced input: memory CD4+ T cells sorted from blood. The source of these receptors is a young man in good health. Each CDR3 is given without its conserved first and last residue. The D gene is left open where the match is weak.

TRBJ1-4 TRBV9 . ASSVRDVNEKLF
TRBJ1-2 TRBV18 TRBD1 ASSPGTGSAYGYT
TRBJ1-1 TRBV2 . ASISRQGRSEAF
TRBJ2-7 TRBV6-1 . ASSEPGIYEQY
TRBJ1-2 TRBV6-5 TRBD1 ASSYGGGQAYGYT
TRBJ1-2 TRBV18 TRBD1 ASSPRDTGGGYGYT
TRBJ1-3 TRBV5-6 . ASSENGISSGNTIY
TRBJ2-4 TRBV30 TRBD1 ASGQGGIGKNIQY
TRBJ1-1 TRBV27 . ASRTKPGDPTNTEAF
TRBJ1-4 TRBV5-4 . ASSLWVHNEKLF
TRBJ1-1 TRBV6-7 TRBD1 ASTPGGQDLEAF
TRBJ2-1 TRBV6-4 TRBD1 ASSDRYRTGVNEQF
TRBJ1-6 TRBV2 . ASSGDGRVPPLH
TRBJ2-3 TRBV6-4 TRBD1 ASSRDRGDTQY
TRBJ2-5 TRBV5-1 . ASRAGPFGETQY
TRBJ1-1 TRBV27 . ASSLLSGTGEAF
TRBJ1-2 TRBV10-1 TRBD1 ASSEGEGQNWGGYT
TRBJ1-3 TRBV18 . ASSPDGNSGNTIY
TRBJ2-1 TRBV2 . ASSVGEQF
TRBJ2-2 TRBV29-1 . SGSRNTGELF
TRBJ2-7 TRBV7-9 TRBD1 ASSPYDRALGDEQY
TRBJ1-2 TRBV30 . ACLGQTGSGYT
TRBJ1-4 TRBV7-2 . ASSQQSSNEKLF
TRBJ2-1 TRBV19 TRBD2 ASSVAGGPSEQF
TRBJ2-6 TRBV28 . ASSLPRPSGANVLT
TRBJ2-3 TRBV2 . ASGLSTDTQY
TRBJ1-2 TRBV7-2 . ASSFGQSQGYT
TRBJ2-5 TRBV7-9 . ASSLRASETQY
TRBJ2-3 TRBV5-6 TRBD1 ASSFGQGADTQY
TRBJ1-6 TRBV5-4 . ASSSGTNNSPLH
TRBJ2-5 TRBV5-1 . ASSYNQETQY
TRBJ2-1 TRBV5-4 . ASSPPGGERYNEQF
TRBJ2-5 TRBV2 TRBD2 ASSQDSGSGETQY
TRBJ2-7 TRBV6-6 . ASSYQQLYEQY
TRBJ2-2 TRBV30 . AWSPPNTGELF
TRBJ1-6 TRBV4-2 . ASSHLGEGQNSPLH
TRBJ1-1 TRBV4-1 TRBD1 ASSHGDRGTF
TRBJ1-3 TRBV19 TRBD1 ASCPTGTGNTIY
TRBJ2-7 TRBV9 . ASSVDLLTYEQY
TRBJ1-4 TRBV28 . ASSFLREKLF
TRBJ2-7 TRBV5-4 . ASSLAGAGVSYEQY
TRBJ1-3 TRBV19 . ASSSGLSSGNTIY
TRBJ1-1 TRBV4-2 . ASSQEWQLNTEAF
TRBJ2-5 TRBV7-2 . ASSLGGRTGETQY
TRBJ2-2 TRBV30 . AWTENTGELF
TRBJ2-5 TRBV18 . ASSPLIQETQY
TRBJ1-1 TRBV7-9 . ASSGPPMNTEAF
TRBJ2-1 TRBV5-1 . ASSLNGLSSYNEQF
TRBJ2-3 TRBV7-9 . ASSLVLGSTDTQY
TRBJ2-2 TRBV7-9 TRBD2 ASSPTAGGNGELF